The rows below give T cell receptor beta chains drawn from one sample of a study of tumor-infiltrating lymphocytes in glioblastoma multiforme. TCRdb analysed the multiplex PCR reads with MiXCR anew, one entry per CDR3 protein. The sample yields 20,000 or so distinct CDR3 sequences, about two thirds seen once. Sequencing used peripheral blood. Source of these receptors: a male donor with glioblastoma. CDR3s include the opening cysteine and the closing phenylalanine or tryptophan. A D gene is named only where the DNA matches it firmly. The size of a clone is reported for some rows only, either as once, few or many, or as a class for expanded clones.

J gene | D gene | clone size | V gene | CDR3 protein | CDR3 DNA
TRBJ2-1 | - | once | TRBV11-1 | CASSWGTESPYNEQFF | TGTGCCAGTAGCTGGGGGACGGAAAGCCCCTACAATGAGCAGTTCTTC
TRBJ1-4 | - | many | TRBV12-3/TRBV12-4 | CASSHRDGNRNEKLFF | TGTGCCAGCAGTCACCGGGACGGAAACCGTAATGAAAAACTGTTTTTT
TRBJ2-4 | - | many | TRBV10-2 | CASSESLATKNIQYF | TGCGCCAGCAGTGAGTCGCTAGCGACCAAAAACATTCAGTACTTC
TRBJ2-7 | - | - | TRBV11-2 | CASSLYRGLGLEQYF | TGTGCCAGCAGCTTATATCGAGGGCTAGGGCTCGAGCAGTACTTC
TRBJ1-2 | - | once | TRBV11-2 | CANTLVSACGYTF | TGTGCCAACACCTTAGTTTCAGCCTGTGGCTACACCTTC
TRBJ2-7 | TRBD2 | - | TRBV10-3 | CAISERSAGGTYEQYF | TGTGCCATCAGTGAGCGGTCGGCGGGAGGGACCTACGAGCAGTACTTC
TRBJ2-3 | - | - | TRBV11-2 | CASSLLLQWADAQYF | TGTGCCAGCAGCCTCCTCCTCCAGTGGGCGGATGCGCAGTATTTT
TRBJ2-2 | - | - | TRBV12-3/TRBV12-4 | CARSGTGHPVRSTGELFF | TGTGCTAGGAGTGGAACGGGGCATCCTGTCAGGAGCACCGGGGAGCTGTTTTTT
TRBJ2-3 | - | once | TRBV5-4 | CESSSQLGAGEDTQYF | TGTGAGAGCAGCTCCCAGCTAGGGGCCGGCGAGGATACGCAGTATTTT
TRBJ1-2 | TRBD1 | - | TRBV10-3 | CAIGGTDNNYGYTF | TGTGCCATCGGGGGGACAGACAATAACTATGGCTACACCTTC
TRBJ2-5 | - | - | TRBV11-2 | CVGSLGDQVGETQYF | TGTGTCGGCAGCCTCGGGGACCAGGTTGGGGAGACCCAGTACTTC
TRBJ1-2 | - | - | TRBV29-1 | CSVEFSFGGYTF | TGCAGCGTTGAGTTCAGCTTCGGGGGCTACACCTTC
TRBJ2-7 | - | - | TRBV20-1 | CSANSMRMGSYVQYF | TGCAGTGCTAACTCGATGAGGATGGGATCATACGTGCAGTACTTC
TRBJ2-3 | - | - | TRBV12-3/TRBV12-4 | CANIVGGTQYF | TGTGCCAACATAGTGGGGGGTACGCAGTATTTT
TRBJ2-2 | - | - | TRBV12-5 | CASGLGRTNTGELFF | TGTGCTAGTGGTTTGGGGCGGACGAACACCGGGGAGCTGTTTTTT
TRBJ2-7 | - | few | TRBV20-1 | CSVPGADEQYF | TGCAGCGTCCCAGGAGCGGACGAGCAGTACTTC
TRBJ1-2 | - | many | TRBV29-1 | CSVESSQAGYTF | TGCAGCGTTGAATCGTCACAGGCTGGCTACACCTTC
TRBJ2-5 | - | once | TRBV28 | CASSSGIETQYF | TGTGCCAGCAGTTCCGGGATCGAGACCCAGTACTTC
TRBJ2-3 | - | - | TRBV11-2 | CASSLDTANTSTDTHHF | TGTGCCAGCAGCTTAGATACTGCAAACACTAGCACAGATACGCATCATTTT
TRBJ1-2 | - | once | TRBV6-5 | CASSHPTTEGYTF | TGTGCCAGCAGCCACCCCACGACTGAAGGCTACACCTTC
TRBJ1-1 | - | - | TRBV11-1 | CASSLGLNTEAFF | TGTGCCAGCAGCTTAGGCCTGAACACTGAAGCTTTCTTT
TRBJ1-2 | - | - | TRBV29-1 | CSVGRVGVSCGYTF | TGCAGCGTTGGAAGGGTAGGGGTTTCGTGTGGCTACACCTTC
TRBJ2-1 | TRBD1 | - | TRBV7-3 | CASSLGGQGRNNEQFF | TGTGCCAGCAGCTTAGGGGGACAGGGTAGGAACAATGAGCAGTTCTTC
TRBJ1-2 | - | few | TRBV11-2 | CASSQGDCIGYTF | TGTGCCAGCAGCCAAGGGGATTGTATTGGCTACACCTTC
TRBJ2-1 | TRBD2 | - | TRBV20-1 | CSVRLSKGLAGNEQFF | TGCAGCGTTAGGTTGAGTAAAGGGCTAGCGGGCAATGAGCAGTTCTTC
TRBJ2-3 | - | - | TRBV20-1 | CSAPAGLTDTQYF | TGCAGTGCTCCAGCGGGCCTCACAGATACGCAGTATTTT
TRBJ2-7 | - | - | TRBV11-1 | CASTPDQGYEQYF | TGTGCCAGCACCCCTGATCAGGGGTACGAGCAATACTTC
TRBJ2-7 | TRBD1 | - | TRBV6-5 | CASGTSGTGTYEQYF | TGTGCCAGCGGTACATCCGGGACAGGGACCTACGAGCAGTACTTC
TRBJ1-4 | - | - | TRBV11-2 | CASSLLGGAPEKLFF | TGTGCCAGCAGCCTTTTAGGCGGGGCGCCTGAAAAACTGTTTTTT
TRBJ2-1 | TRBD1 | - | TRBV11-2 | CASSYDQGQYQETRFF | TGTGCCAGCAGCTATGACCAGGGACAGTACCAAGAGACCCGGTTCTTC
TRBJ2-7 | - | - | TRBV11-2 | CASSIVGDEQYF | TGTGCTAGCAGCATAGTTGGTGACGAGCAGTACTTC
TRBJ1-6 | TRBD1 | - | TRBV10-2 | CASSYDRGGNDSPLHF | TGCGCCAGCAGTTACGACAGGGGGGGAAATGATTCACCCCTCCACTTT
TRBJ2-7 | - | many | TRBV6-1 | CASFLDGGHSYEQYF | TGTGCCAGCTTCCTAGATGGGGGGCACTCCTACGAGCAGTACTTC
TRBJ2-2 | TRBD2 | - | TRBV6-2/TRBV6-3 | CASSYVRGSNTGELFF | TGTGCCAGCAGTTACGTACGCGGGAGTAACACCGGGGAGCTGTTTTTT
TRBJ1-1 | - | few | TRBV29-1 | CSGGRGDMNTEAFF | TGCAGCGGGGGCCGCGGAGACATGAACACTGAAGCTTTCTTT
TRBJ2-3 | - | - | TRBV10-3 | CAISGTRITDTQYF | TGTGCCATCAGTGGGACAAGGATCACAGATACGCAGTATTTT
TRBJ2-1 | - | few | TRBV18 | CASSPTLGPEQFF | TGTGCCAGCTCACCTACCCTAGGTCCTGAGCAGTTCTTC
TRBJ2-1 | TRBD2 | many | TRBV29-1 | CSVVHGRALNEQFF | TGCAGCGTTGTTCATGGGAGGGCCCTCAATGAGCAGTTCTTC
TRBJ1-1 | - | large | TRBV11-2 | CASSFSVGLNTEAFF | TGTGCCAGCAGCTTCTCGGTCGGCCTGAACACTGAAGCTTTCTTT
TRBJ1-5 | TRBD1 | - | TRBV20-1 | CSAEPGGQENRPQHF | TGCAGTGCGGAACCAGGGGGACAGGAAAATCGGCCCCAGCATTTT
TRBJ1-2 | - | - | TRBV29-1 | CSVEGGPGGRMSHTF | TGCAGCGTTGAAGGCGGACCGGGAGGTCGAATGAGCCACACCTTC
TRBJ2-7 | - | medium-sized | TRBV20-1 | CSAKRSGPLEQYF | TGCAGTGCTAAGAGGTCGGGTCCGCTCGAGCAGTACTTC
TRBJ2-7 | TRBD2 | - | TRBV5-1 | CASSGRGSYDEQNF | TGCGCCAGCAGCGGTCGCGGGAGTTACGACGAGCAGAACTTC
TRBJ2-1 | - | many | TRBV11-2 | CASSRDLGDEQFF | TGTGCCAGCAGCCGGGACCTCGGCGATGAGCAGTTCTTC
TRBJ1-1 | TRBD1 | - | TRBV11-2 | CASSPISGTGIRMNIQAFF | TGTGCCAGCAGCCCAATATCCGGGACAGGGATCAGGATGAACATTCAAGCTTTCTTT
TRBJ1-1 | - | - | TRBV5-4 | CASSFLGGNTEAFF | TGTGCCAGCAGCTTCCTGGGGGGCAACACTGAAGCTTTCTTT
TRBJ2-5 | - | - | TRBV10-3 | CAISEPRSQAQYF | TGTGCCATCAGTGAGCCTCGGAGCCAGGCCCAGTACTTC
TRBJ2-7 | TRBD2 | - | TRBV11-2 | CVSSRNLLAAYEQYF | TGTGTCAGCAGCCGGAACCTACTAGCGGCCTACGAGCAGTACTTC
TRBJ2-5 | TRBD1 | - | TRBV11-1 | CASSYDRGEETQYF | TGTGCCAGCAGCTACGACAGGGGAGAAGAGACCCAGTACTTC
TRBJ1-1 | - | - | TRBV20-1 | CSAAPQGLGTEALF | TGCAGTGCTGCCCCTCAGGGGCTGGGCACTGAAGCTCTCTTT
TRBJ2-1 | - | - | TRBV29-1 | CSGGNSYNEQFF | TGCAGCGGGGGGAACTCCTACAATGAGCAGTTCTTC
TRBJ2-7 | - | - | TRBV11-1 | CASNPFWTHHYKQYF | TGTGCCAGCAACCCCTTCTGGACACATCACTACAAGCAGTACTTC
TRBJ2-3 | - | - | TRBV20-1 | CSANHGTDSTDTQYF | TGCAGTGCTAACCACGGGACGGACTCGACAGATACGCAGTATTTT
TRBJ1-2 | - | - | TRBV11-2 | CASSLVPVQYYGYIF | TGTGCCAGCAGCTTAGTACCAGTGCAATACTATGGCTACATCTTC
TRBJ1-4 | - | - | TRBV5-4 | CASSLATGENEKLFF | TGTGCCAGCAGCTTGGCCACAGGAGAAAACGAAAAACTGTTTTTT
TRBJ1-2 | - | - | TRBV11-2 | CASKLARDYGYNF | TGTGCCAGCAAGTTAGCGAGGGACTATGGCTACAACTTC